The sequence of this T cell receptor beta chain was determined in a study of OX40 agonist ivuxolimab in advanced cancers. This clone was recorded a few times. Repertoires were generated with immunoSEQ multiplex PCR, while TCRdb's copy carries only in-frame clones and drops some. The table has about 73,000 clones, about 86% seen once; the top ten hold about 2.4%. This CDR3 has 16 amino acids. From germline, CDR1 is MGHRA and CDR2 YSYEKL. Trimming took off 1 base at V and 5 bases at J, with 18 bases between the two ends. V and J are TRBV4-1 and TRBJ2-7; D remains unclear. Sequenced material: CD4+ or CD8+ T cells sorted from blood, taken in a trial of the OX40 agonist ivuxolimab. The sequence came from an adult with an advanced solid tumor such as melanoma, head and neck, liver or kidney cancer. The CDR3, as DNA: TGCGCCAGCAGCCAAGGGAGTTCGGCAAGAATCCACGAGCAGTACTTC. It yields the protein CASSQGSSARIHEQYF.